This note documents a single T cell receptor beta chain sequence. In the original workflow: The authors estimated nucleated cell counts from reference gene primer amplification. The protocol was immunoSEQ multiplex PCR, while the TCRdb copy is restricted to in-frame clones and leaves out a portion. V and J calls plus clone size are reproduced from that table; the DNA served to infer D and trimming. The sample carries some 300,000 clones, 88% recorded once. The data were obtained in a study of blood T cell repertoires in COVID-19. As for the study in general: The United States, Italy and Spain supplied acute and convalescent COVID-19 samples. From T cells, B-cell-depleted T cells, or PBMCs came the material, which was cDNA or gDNA.

The receptor was derived from a woman aged 25 to 39 who had recovered from COVID-19. The sample comprised peripheral blood.

In DNA form, the CDR3 reads TGTGCCAGCAGCCCGGCGGGAGGGGATCGTTACTATGGCTACACCTTC. It yields the protein CASSPAGGDRYYGYTF. This chain links TRBV14 with TRBJ1-2, with D perhaps matching TRBD1 (5 bases). V dropped 4 bases and J dropped 3 bases, with 18 bases sitting between them. CDR1 is SGHDN and CDR2 is FVKESK in the germline V gene. This CDR3 has 16 residues.